This T cell receptor (beta chain) was sequenced in a study of blood T cell repertoires in COVID-19. Turning to the study itself: Acute and convalescent COVID-19 samples came from the United States, Italy and Spain. PBMCs, B-cell-depleted T cells, or T cells were the source of the cDNA or gDNA that made up the material.

V lost 7 bases and J 6 bases, leaving 4 bases between the germline ends. CDR3 size: 9 residues. CDR1 DFQATT and CDR2 SNEGSKA come from the germline V gene (reference sequence). In the authors' methods: Quantification of nucleated cells was approximated via reference gene primer amplification. Assay used: immunoSEQ multiplex PCR; TCRdb lists only in-frame clones, some missing. For V, J and clone size, that table is used; D and trimming come from the DNA. Of under 95,000 clones listed, roughly four fifths are singletons. The V gene is TRBV20-1, the J gene TRBJ1-5; no firm D call. The source of this sequence is a woman aged 80 or older with acute or convalescent COVID-19. Sequencing was carried out using peripheral blood. The CDR3, as DNA: TGCAGTGTCGGTCAGCCCCAGCATTTT. As protein: CSVGQPQHF.